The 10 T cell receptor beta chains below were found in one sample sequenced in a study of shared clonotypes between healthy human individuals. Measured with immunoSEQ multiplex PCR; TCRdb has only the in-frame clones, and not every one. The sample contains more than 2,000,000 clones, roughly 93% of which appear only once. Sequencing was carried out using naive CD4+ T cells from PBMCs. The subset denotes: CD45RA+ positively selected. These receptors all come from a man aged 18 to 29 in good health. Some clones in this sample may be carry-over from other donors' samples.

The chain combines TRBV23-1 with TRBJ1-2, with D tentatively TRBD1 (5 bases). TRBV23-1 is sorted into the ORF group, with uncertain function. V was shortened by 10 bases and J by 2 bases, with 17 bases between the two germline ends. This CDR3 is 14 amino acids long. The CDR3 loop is CAIKGTGKNYGYTF. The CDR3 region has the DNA TGCGCCATTAAGGGGACGGGGAAAAACTATGGCTACACCTTC.

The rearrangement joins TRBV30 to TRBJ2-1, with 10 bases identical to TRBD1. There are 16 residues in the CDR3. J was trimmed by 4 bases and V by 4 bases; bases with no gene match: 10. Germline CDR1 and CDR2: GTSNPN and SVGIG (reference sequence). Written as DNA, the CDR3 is TGTGCCTGGACTTATTCGGGACAGGGGCATTACAATGAGCAGTTCTTC. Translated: CAWTYSGQGHYNEQFF.

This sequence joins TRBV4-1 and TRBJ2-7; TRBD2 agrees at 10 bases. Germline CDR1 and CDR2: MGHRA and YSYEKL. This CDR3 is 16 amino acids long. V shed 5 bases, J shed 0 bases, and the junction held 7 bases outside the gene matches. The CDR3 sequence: CASSNRTSGYSYEQYF. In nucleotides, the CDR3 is TGCGCCAGCAGCAACCGGACTAGCGGATACTCCTACGAGCAGTACTTC.

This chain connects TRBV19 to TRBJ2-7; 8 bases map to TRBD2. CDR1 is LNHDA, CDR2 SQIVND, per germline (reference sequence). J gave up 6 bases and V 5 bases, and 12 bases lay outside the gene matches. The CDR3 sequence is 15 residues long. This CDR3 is CASSGGGLAESEQYF. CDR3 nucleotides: TGTGCCAGTAGTGGGGGAGGACTAGCAGAAAGCGAGCAGTACTTC.

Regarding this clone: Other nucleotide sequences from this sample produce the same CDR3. CDR3 in DNA: TGTGCCAGCAGGAGGCAAGGTGGCTACACCTTC. It codes for CASRRQGGYTF. The V gene is TRBV2, the J gene TRBJ1-2; D is uncertain. The V end was cut by 6 bases, the J end by 7 bases, with 9 bases between. Per germline, CDR1 SNHLY and CDR2 FYNNEI. The CDR3 runs 11 residues.

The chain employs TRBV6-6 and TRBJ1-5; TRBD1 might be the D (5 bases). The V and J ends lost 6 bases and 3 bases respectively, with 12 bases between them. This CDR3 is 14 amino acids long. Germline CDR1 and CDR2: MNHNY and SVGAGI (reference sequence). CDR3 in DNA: TGTGCCAGCAGCCTAACCGGGGCCAATCAGCCCCAGCATTTT. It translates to CASSLTGANQPQHF.

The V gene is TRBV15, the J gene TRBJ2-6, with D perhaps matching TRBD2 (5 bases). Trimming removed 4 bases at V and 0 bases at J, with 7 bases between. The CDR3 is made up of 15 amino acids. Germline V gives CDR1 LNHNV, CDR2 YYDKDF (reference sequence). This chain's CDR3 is CATSTGSSGANVLTF. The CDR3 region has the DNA TGTGCCACCAGCACGGGGAGCTCTGGGGCCAACGTCCTGACTTTC.

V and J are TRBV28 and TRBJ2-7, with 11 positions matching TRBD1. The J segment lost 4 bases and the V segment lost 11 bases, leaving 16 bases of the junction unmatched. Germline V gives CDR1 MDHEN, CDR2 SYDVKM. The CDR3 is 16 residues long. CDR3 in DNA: TGTGCCGTCCACCGGGACAGGGGGATGGGGTGGTACGAGCAGTACTTC. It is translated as CAVHRDRGMGWYEQYF.

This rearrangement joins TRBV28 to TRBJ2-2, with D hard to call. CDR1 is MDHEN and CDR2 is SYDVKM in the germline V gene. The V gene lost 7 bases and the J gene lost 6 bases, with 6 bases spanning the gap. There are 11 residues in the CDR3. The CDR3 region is CASNGAGELFF. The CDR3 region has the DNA TGTGCCAGCAACGGAGCCGGGGAGCTGTTTTTT.

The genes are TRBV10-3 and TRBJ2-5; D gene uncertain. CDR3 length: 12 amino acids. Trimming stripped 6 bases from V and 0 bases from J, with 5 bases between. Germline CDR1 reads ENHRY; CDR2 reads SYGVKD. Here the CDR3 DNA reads TGTGCCATCAGGTCCGACCAAGAGACCCAGTACTTC. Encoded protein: CAIRSDQETQYF.